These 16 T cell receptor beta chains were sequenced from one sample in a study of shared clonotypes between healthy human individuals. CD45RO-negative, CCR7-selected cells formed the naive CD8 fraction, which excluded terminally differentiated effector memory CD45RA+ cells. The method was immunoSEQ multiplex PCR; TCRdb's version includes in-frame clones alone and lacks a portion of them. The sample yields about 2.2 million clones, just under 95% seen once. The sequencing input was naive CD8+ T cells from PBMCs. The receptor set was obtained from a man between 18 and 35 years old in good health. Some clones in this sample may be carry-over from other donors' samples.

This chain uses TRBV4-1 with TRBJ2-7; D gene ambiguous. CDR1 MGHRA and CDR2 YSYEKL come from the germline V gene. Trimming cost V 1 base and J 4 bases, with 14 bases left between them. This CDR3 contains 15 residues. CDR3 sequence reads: CASSQVSLGEYEQYF. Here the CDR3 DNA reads TGCGCCAGCAGCCAAGTATCGCTAGGCGAATACGAGCAGTACTTC.

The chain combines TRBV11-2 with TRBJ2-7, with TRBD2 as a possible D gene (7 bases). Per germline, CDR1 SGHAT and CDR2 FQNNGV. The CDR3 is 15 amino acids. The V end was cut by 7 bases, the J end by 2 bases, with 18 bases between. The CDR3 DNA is TGTGCCAGCACCCTGGGGGCGGGGGTAGCCTACGAGCAGTACTTC. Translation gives CASTLGAGVAYEQYF.

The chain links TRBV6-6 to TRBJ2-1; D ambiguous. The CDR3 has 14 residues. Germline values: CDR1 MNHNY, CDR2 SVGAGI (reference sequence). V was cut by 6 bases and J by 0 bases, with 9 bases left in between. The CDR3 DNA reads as TGTGCCAGCAGAACGGTTAGCTCCTACAATGAGCAGTTCTTC. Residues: CASRTVSSYNEQFF.

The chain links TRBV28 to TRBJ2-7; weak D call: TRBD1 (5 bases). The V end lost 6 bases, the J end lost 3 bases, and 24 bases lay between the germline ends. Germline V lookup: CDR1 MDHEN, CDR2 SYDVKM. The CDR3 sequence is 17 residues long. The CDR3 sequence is CASSLPDSPSQSYEQYF. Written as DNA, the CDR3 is TGTGCCAGCAGCTTGCCCGACAGCCCGTCTCAAAGCTACGAGCAGTACTTC. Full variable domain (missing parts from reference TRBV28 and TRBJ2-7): DVKVTQSSRYLVKRTGEKVFLECVQDMDHENMFWYRQDPGLGLRLIYFSYDVKMKEKGDIPEGYSVSREKKERFSLILESASTNQTSMYLCASSLPDSPSQSYEQYFGPGTRLTVT.

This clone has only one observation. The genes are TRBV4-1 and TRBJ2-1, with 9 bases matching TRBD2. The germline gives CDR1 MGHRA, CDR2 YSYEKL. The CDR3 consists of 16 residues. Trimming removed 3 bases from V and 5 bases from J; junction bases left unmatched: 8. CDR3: CASSQSVLAGDNEQFF. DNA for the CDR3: TGCGCCAGCAGCCAGAGTGTATTAGCGGGAGACAATGAGCAGTTCTTC.

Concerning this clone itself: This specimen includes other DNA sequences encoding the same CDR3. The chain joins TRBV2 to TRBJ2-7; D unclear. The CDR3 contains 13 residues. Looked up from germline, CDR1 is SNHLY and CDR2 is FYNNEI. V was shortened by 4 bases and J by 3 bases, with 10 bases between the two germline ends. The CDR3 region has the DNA TGTGCCAGCAGTGCCCCCGCTAGCTACGAGCAGTACTTC. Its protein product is CASSAPASYEQYF.

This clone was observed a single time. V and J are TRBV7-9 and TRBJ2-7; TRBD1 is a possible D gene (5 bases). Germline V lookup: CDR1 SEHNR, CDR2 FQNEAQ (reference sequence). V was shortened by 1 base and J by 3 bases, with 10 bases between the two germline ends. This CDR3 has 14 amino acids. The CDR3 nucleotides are TGTGCCAGCAGCTTAGATATGGGGCTCTACGAGCAGTACTTC. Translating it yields CASSLDMGLYEQYF.

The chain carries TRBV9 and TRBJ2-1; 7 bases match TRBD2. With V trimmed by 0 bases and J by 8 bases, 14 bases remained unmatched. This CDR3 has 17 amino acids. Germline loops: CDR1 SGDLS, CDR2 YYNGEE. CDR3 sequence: CASSVEGVGGPIDEQFF. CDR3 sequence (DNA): TGTGCCAGCAGCGTAGAAGGGGTGGGAGGGCCGATCGATGAGCAGTTCTTC.

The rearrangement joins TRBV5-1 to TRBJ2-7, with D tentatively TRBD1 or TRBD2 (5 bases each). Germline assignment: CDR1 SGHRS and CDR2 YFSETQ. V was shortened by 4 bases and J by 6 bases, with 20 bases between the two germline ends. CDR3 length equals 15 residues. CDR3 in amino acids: CASSPGTARLSEQYF. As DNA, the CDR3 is TGCGCCAGCAGCCCTGGGACCGCTCGCCTCTCCGAGCAGTACTTC.

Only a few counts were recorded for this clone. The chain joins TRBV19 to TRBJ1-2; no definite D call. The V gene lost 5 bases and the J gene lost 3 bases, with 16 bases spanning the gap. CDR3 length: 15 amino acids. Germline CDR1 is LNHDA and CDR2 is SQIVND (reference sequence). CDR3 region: CASSVGFDLDYGYTF. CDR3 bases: TGTGCCAGTAGTGTAGGGTTCGACCTGGACTATGGCTACACCTTC.

The CDR3 protein is CASSPRTGVAGELFF. CDR3 coding DNA: TGTGCCAGCAGTCCCCGGACAGGGGTAGCCGGGGAGCTGTTTTTT. The chain carries TRBV6-1 and TRBJ2-2, with 9 bases identical to TRBD1. V shed 5 bases, J shed 6 bases, and the junction held 7 bases outside the gene matches. This CDR3 contains 15 residues. Germline loops: CDR1 MNHNS, CDR2 SASEGT.

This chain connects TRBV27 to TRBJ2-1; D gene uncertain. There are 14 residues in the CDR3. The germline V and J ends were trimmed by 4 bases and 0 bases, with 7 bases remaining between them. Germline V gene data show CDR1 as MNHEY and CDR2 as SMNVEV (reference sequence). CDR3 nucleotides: TGTGCCAGCAGTTGGATGAGCTCCTACAATGAGCAGTTCTTC. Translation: CASSWMSSYNEQFF.

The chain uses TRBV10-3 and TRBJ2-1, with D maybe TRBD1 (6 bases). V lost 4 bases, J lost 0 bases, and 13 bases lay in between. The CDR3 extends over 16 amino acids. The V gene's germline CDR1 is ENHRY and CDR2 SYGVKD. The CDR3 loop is CAISGGQASSYNEQFF. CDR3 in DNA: TGTGCCATCAGTGGGGGGCAGGCGAGCTCCTACAATGAGCAGTTCTTC.

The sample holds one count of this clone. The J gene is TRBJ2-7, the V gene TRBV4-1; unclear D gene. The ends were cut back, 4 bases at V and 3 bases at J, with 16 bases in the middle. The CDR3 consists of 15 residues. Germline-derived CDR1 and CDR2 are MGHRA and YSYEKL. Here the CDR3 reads CASSPFDSPYYEQYF. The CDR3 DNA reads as TGCGCCAGCAGCCCCTTCGACTCTCCTTACTACGAGCAGTACTTC.

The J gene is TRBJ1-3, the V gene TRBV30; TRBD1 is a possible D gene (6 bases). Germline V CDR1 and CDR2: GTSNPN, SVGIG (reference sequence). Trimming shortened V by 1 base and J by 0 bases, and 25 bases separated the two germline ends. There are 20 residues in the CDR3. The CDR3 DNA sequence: TGTGCCTGGAGTGCCCTAGGGGACACCGGACATCATATCTCTGGAAACACCATATATTTT. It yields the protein CAWSALGDTGHHISGNTIYF.

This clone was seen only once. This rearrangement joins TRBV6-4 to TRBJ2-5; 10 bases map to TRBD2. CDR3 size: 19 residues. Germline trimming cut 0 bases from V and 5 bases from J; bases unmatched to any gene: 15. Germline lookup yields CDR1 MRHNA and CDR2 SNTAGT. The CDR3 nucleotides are TGTGCCAGCAGTGACTCAGGGCTAGCGGGAGATCGCGAAGGGGAGACCCAGTACTTC. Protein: CASSDSGLAGDREGETQYF.